The 2 T cell receptor beta chains reported below all come from one sample, sequenced in a study of beta chain features in type 1 diabetes. The isolated RNA, all of it, was reverse transcribed, so expressed TCRB transcripts were what got sequenced. The table came from immunoSEQ multiplex PCR; TCRdb's copy has only in-frame clones and leaves some out. The table lists some 140,000 clones, around a tenth of them singletons. Sequencing was carried out using central memory CD4+ T cells from blood. These receptors were collected from a man younger than 30 in good health.

The rearrangement joins TRBV5-4 to TRBJ2-7; 8 bases align to TRBD1. V gave up 3 bases and J gave up 2 bases; unmatched junction bases: 7. The CDR3 totals 15 residues. The germline V gene has CDR1 SGHNT and CDR2 YYREEE (reference sequence). The CDR3 loop reads CASSWGTGQTYEQYF. DNA for the CDR3: TGTGCCAGCAGCTGGGGGACAGGTCAGACCTACGAGCAGTACTTC.

This clone occurred a few times. This chain's CDR3 is CSVEANSGNTIYF. DNA of the CDR3: TGCAGCGTTGAAGCAAACTCTGGAAACACCATATATTTT. V and J are TRBV29-1 and TRBJ1-3; D unresolved. Germline values: CDR1 SQVTM, CDR2 ANQGSEA. The CDR3 is made up of 13 amino acids. With 1 base removed from V and 0 bases from J, the gap between germline ends came to 4 bases.